These T cell receptor beta chains were read from a single sample in a study of blood T cell repertoires in COVID-19. Measured with immunoSEQ multiplex PCR; TCRdb has only the in-frame clones, and not every one. The sample has some 250,000 clones; around 85% are singletons. The sequenced sample was peripheral blood. All receptors come from a man aged 60-69 years with acute or convalescent COVID-19. Each CDR3 is given with its conserved first and last residue. The order of the fields is clone size, V gene, J gene, D gene, CDR3 DNA, CDR3 protein. D genes are given only for firm matches. Clone sizes are given selectively: once, few, many, or a class where the clone is expanded.

NA	TRBV6-6	TRBJ2-1	NA	TGTGCCAGCAGTTACGGGAGGGGGGAGCAGTTCTTC	CASSYGRGEQFF
NA	TRBV4-3	TRBJ2-3	TRBD2	TGCGCCAGCAGCCAAGATGTAGCGGGAGGGCCCGCAGATACGCAGTATTTT	CASSQDVAGGPADTQYF
NA	TRBV28	TRBJ1-2	NA	TGTGCCAGCAATACCCGGGGAATCTATGGCTACACCTTC	CASNTRGIYGYTF
few	TRBV7-2	TRBJ2-7	TRBD1	TGTGCCAGCAGCGGACAAGGACAGGGTTGGTACGAGCAGTACTTC	CASSGQGQGWYEQYF
once	TRBV19	TRBJ1-3	TRBD1	TGTGCCAGTAGCTCGGACAGGCTGGACGGAAACACCATATATTTT	CASSSDRLDGNTIYF
NA	TRBV5-4	TRBJ2-2	TRBD2	TGTGCCAGCAGCCCGGCGGTAGCGGGAGTTTTCGGGGAGCTGTTTTTT	CASSPAVAGVFGELFF
NA	TRBV6-4	TRBJ1-3	TRBD1	TGTGCCAGCAGGACACGGGGACAGGTAGGAAACACCATATATTTT	CASRTRGQVGNTIYF
NA	TRBV28	TRBJ1-2	TRBD1	TGTGCCAGCAGTCCCCTTCTACGGGACAGCTACGGTGGCTACACCTTC	CASSPLLRDSYGGYTF
NA	TRBV30	TRBJ1-2	TRBD1	TGTGCCTGGAGTGCGGGACAGTCAAAATATGGCTACACCTTC	CAWSAGQSKYGYTF
NA	TRBV19	TRBJ1-5	TRBD1	TGTGCCAGTAACAGGGGTGGTAATCAGCCCCAGCATTTT	CASNRGGNQPQHF
once	TRBV28	TRBJ2-3	NA	TGTGCCACCCTTTCCTCAGGGGCGAGCACAGATACGCAGTATTTT	CATLSSGASTDTQYF
NA	TRBV6-6	TRBJ2-5	NA	TGTGCCAGCAGTAATTCCGCCGGAGCTGGGGAGACCCAGTACTTC	CASSNSAGAGETQYF
NA	TRBV4-1	TRBJ2-2	NA	TGCGCCAGCTCTCCCGAGGGCTCCAACACCGGGGAGCTGTTTTTT	CASSPEGSNTGELFF
NA	TRBV28	TRBJ2-1	TRBD1	TGTGCCAGCAGGGGGACAGGCTACAATGAGCAGTTCTTC	CASRGTGYNEQFF
NA	TRBV9	TRBJ1-3	TRBD1	TGTGCCAGCAGCGGTGGACGACCTGGACAGGCGAGCTCTGGAAACACCATATATTTT	CASSGGRPGQASSGNTIYF
NA	TRBV3-1/TRBV3-2	TRBJ2-3	NA	TGTGCCAGCAGCCAAGATCCGGGGAGGGGGGCTACGCAGTATTTT	CASSQDPGRGATQYF